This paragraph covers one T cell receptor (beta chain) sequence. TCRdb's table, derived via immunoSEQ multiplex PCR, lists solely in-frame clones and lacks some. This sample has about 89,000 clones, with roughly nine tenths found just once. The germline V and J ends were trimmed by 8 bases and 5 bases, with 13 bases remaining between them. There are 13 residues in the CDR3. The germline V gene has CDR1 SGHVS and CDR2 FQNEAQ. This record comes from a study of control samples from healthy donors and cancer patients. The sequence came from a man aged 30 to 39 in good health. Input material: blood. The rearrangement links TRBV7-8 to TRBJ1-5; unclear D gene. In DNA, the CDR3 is TGTGCCAGCGGGAGGGTAGCCGATCAGCCCCAGCATTTT. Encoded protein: CASGRVADQPQHF.